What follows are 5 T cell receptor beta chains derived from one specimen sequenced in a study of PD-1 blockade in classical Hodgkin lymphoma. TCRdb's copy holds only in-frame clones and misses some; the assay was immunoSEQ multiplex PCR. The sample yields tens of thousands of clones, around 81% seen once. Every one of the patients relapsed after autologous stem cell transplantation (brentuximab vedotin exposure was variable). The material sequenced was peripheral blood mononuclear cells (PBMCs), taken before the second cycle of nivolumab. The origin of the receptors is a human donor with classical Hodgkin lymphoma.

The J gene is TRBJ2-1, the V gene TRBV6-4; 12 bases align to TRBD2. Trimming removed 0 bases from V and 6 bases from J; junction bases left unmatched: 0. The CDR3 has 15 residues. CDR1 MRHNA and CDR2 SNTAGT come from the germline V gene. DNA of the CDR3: TGTGCCAGCAGTGACTCGACTAGCGGGAGCAATGAGCAGTTCTTC. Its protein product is CASSDSTSGSNEQFF.

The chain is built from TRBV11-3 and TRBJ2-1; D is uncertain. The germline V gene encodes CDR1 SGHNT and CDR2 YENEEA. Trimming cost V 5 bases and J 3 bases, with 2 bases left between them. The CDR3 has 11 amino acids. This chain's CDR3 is CASSGYNEQFF. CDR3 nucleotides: TGTGCCAGCAGCGGCTACAATGAGCAGTTCTTC.

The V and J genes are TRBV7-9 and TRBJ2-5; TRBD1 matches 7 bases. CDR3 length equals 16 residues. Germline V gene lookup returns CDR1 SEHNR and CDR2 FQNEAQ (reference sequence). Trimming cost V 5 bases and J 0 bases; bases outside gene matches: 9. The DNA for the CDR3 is TGTGCCAGCAGCCTCGGGACAGATCCGTACCAAGAGACCCAGTACTTC. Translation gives CASSLGTDPYQETQYF. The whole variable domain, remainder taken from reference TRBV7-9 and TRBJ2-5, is DTGVSQNPRHKITKRGQNVTFRCDPISEHNRLYWYRQTLGQGPEFLTYFQNEAQLEKSRLLSDRFSAERPKGSFSTLEIQRTEQGDSAMYLCASSLGTDPYQETQYFGPGTRLLVL.

The DNA for the CDR3 is TGCGCCAGCAGTGATGTTAGCGGGAGTCCTGAGCAGTTCTTC. Translated, it gives CASSDVSGSPEQFF. The chain has TRBV10-1 and TRBJ2-1, with 9 bases identical to TRBD2. Losses at the gene ends were 3 bases for V and 9 bases for J; bases not matched to a gene: 6. In germline, CDR1 is WNHNN, CDR2 SYGVQD (reference sequence). The CDR3 contains 14 residues.

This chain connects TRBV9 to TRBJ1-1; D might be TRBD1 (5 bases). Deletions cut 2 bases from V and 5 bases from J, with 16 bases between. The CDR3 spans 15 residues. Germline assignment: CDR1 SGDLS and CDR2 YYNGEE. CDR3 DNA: TGTGCCAGCAGCGTTTTCGGAGGGGTTGGAACTGAAGCTTTCTTT. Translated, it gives CASSVFGGVGTEAFF.